This entry concerns a single T cell receptor (beta chain). Self-reported history from a screening survey and questionnaire set each donor's cohort. The record originates from a study of blood T cell repertoires in COVID-19. Turning to the study itself: Spain, Italy and the United States supplied samples that represented acute and convalescent COVID-19.

Germline V lookup: CDR1 LGHNA, CDR2 YNFKEQ. Trimming took 1 base from V and 6 from J, leaving 15 bases between them. CDR3 length: 15 residues. Clones were sequenced by immunoSEQ multiplex PCR, and TCRdb holds only the in-frame ones, with some missing. The sample records about 370,000 clones, around 91% being singletons. The sample comprised PBMCs or T cells enriched from blood (not recorded which). This rearrangement joins TRBV4-2 to TRBJ1-1, with a possible D match to TRBD1 (5 bases). The clonotype originates from a man aged 18 to 29 who had recovered from COVID-19. CDR3 sequence reads: CASSQVGLGGAEAFF. The CDR3 DNA reads TGTGCCAGCAGCCAAGTCGGTCTGGGGGGGGCTGAAGCTTTCTTT.